This entry features one T cell receptor (beta chain) sequence. The V end lost 3 bases, the J end lost 4 bases, and 23 bases lay between the germline ends. The germline gives CDR1 LNHNV, CDR2 YYDKDF (reference sequence). The CDR3 sequence is 18 residues long. The data were obtained in a study of blood T cells in healthy people across ages. Primed by a sample-barcoded 5' primer and a J-beta primer mix, a second PCR proceeded for 7 to 11 cycles. Each CDR3 protein is one row after TCRdb ran MiXCR on the 5' RACE reads. The repertoire includes more than 700,000 distinct CDR3 sequences, more than 35% of them detected once, and less than 20% sits in the top ten.

Sequenced input: blood. This chain connects TRBV15 to TRBJ2-3, with a possible D match to TRBD1 (5 bases). This TCR was sampled from a man of 80 years or more in good health. The CDR3 nucleotides read TGTGCCACCAGCAGTAGTCATGACAGTTTCTCCTGGGCAGATACGCAGTATTTT. It codes for CATSSSHDSFSWADTQYF.